This TCR beta chain was retrieved from a study of OX40 agonist ivuxolimab in advanced cancers. About the study: Dosing consisted of intravenous ivuxolimab at 0.01 to 10 mg/kg every 2 weeks.

Assay used: immunoSEQ multiplex PCR; TCRdb lists only in-frame clones, some missing. Of roughly 86,000 clones listed, roughly 90% were seen once; the top ten hold roughly 1.1%. Autoimmune disease history or systemic immunosuppression led to patient exclusion. The table lists this clone with a few counts. No antigen is known for it. The CDR3 sequence is 12 residues long. V was trimmed by 3 bases and J by 7 bases, leaving 9 bases between them. Germline CDR1 is MDHEN and CDR2 is SYDVKM. General study findings and limits: The study found that CD8+ T cells averaged more expanded clones than CD4+.

This sequence was found in an adult with an advanced solid tumor such as melanoma, head and neck, liver or kidney cancer. This rearrangement joins TRBV28 to TRBJ1-1, with D possibly matching TRBD1 (5 bases). The sample was CD4+ or CD8+ T cells sorted from blood, taken in a trial of the OX40 agonist ivuxolimab. The DNA of the CDR3 is TGTGCCAGCAGTTTCGCAGGGATTGAAGCTTTCTTT. This gives the protein CASSFAGIEAFF.